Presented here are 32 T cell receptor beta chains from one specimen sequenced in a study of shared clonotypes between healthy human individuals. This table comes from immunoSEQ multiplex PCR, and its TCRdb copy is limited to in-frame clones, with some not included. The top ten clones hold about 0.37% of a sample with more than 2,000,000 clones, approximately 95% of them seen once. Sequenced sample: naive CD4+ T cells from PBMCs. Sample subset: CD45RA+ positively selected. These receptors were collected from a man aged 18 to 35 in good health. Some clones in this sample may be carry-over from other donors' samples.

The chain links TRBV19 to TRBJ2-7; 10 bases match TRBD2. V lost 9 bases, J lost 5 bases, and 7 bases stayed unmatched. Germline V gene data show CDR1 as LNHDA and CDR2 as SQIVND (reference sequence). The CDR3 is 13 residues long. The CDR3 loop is CASRAGGLHEQYF. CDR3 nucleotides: TGTGCCAGCAGAGCGGGAGGGCTCCACGAGCAGTACTTC.

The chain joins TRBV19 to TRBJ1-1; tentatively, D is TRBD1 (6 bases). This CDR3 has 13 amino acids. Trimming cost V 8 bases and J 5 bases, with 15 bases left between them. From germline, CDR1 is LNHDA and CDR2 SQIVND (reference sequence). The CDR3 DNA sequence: TGTGCCAGTGCAAAGCAGGGGCAGACTGAAGCTTTCTTT. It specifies CASAKQGQTEAFF.

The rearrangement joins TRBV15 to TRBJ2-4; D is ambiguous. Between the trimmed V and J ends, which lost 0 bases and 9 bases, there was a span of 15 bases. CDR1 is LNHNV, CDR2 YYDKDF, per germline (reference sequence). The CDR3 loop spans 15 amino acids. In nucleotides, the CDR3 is TGTGCCACCAGCAGAGATCGGGCTACAAAGATCATTCAGTACTTC. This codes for CATSRDRATKIIQYF. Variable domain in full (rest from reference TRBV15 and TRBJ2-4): DAMVIQNPRYQVTQFGKPVTLSCSQTLNHNVMYWYQQKSSQAPKLLFHYYDKDFNNEADTPDNFQSRRPNTSFCFLDIRSPGLGDTAMYLCATSRDRATKIIQYFGAGTRLSVL.

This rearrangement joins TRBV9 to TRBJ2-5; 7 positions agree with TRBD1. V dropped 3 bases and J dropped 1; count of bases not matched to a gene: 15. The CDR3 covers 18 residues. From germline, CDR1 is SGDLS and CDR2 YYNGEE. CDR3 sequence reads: CASSANPRDSRFQETQYF. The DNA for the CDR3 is TGTGCCAGCAGCGCCAACCCCCGGGACAGTCGGTTCCAAGAGACCCAGTACTTC. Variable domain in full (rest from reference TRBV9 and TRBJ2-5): DSGVTQTPKHLITATGQRVTLRCSPRSGDLSVYWYQQSLDQGLQFLIQYYNGEERAKGNILERFSAQQFPDLHSELNLSSLELGDSALYFCASSANPRDSRFQETQYFGPGTRLLVL.

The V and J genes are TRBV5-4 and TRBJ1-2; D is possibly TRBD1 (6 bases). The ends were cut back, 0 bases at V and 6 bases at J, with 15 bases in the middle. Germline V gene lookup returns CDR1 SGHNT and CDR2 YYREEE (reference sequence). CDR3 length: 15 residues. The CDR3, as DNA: TGTGCCAGCAGCTTGGAGGGCAGGGGAGGCAATGGCTACACCTTC. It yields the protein CASSLEGRGGNGYTF.

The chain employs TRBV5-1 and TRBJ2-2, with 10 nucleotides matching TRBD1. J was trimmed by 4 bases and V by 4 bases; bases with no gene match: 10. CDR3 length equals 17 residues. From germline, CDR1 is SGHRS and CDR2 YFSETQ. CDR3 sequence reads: CASSPRDRGLGTGELFF. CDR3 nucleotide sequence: TGCGCCAGCAGCCCCCGGGACAGGGGACTTGGCACCGGGGAGCTGTTTTTT.

CDR3 bases: TGTGCCAGCAGTGAAGATGGACTAGCGGGAGGCGGGGGCACAGATACGCAGTATTTT. Protein: CASSEDGLAGGGGTDTQYF. The chain is built from TRBV2 and TRBJ2-3; 14 bases agree with TRBD2. CDR1 SNHLY and CDR2 FYNNEI come from the germline V gene. J lost 1 base, V lost 1 base, and 7 bases had no gene match. The CDR3 runs to 19 residues.

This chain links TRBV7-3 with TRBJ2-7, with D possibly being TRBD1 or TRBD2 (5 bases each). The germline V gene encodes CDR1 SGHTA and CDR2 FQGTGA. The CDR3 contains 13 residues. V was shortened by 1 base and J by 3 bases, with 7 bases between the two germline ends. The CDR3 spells CASSLRGNYEQYF. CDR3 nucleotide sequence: TGTGCCAGCAGCTTAAGGGGGAACTACGAGCAGTACTTC.

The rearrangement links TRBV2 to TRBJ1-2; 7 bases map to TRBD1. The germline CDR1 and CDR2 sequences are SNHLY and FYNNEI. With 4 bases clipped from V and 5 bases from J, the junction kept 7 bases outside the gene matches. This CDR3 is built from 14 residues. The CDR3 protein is CASSAGQLGYGYTF. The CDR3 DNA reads TGTGCCAGCAGTGCGGGACAGTTGGGTTATGGCTACACCTTC. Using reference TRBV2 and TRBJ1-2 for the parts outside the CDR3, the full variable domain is EPEVTQTPSHQVTQMGQEVILRCVPISNHLYFYWYRQILGQKVEFLVSFYNNEISEKSEIFDDQFSVERPDGSNFTLKIRSTKLEDSAMYFCASSAGQLGYGYTFGSGTRLTVV.

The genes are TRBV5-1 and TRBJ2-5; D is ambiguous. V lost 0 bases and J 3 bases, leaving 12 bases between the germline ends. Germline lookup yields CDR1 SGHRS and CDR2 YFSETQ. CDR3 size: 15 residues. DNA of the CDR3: TGCGCCAGCAGCTTGGACGCTTTGGGGAAAGAGACCCAGTACTTC. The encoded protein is CASSLDALGKETQYF.

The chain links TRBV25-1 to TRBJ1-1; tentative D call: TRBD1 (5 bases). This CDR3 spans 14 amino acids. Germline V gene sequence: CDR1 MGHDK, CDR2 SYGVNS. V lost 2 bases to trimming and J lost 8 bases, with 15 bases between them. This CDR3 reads CASSETGAGFEAFF. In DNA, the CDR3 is TGTGCCAGCAGTGAAACAGGTGCCGGCTTCGAAGCTTTCTTT.

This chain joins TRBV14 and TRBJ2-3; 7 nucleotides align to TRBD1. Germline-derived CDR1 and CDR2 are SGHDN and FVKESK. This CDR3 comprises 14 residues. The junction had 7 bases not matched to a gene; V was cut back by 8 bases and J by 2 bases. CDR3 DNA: TGTGCCAGCCAATCGGGACAGTTCACAGATACGCAGTATTTT. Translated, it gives CASQSGQFTDTQYF.

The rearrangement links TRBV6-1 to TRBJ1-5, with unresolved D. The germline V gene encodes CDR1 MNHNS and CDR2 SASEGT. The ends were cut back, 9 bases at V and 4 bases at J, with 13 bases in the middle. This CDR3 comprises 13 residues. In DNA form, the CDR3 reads TGTGCCAGTGGGGATAGTGTAAATCAGCCCCAGCATTTT. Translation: CASGDSVNQPQHF.

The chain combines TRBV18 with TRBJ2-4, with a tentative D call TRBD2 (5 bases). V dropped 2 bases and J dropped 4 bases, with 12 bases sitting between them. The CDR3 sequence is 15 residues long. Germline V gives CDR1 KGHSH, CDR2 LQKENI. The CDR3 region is CASSPGSGGKNIQYF. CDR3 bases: TGTGCCAGCTCACCAGGGAGCGGCGGGAAAAACATTCAGTACTTC. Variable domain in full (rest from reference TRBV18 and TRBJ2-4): NAGVMQNPRHLVRRRGQEARLRCSPMKGHSHVYWYRQLPEEGLKFMVYLQKENIIDESGMPKERFSAEFPKEGPSILRIQQVVRGDSAAYFCASSPGSGGKNIQYFGAGTRLSVL.

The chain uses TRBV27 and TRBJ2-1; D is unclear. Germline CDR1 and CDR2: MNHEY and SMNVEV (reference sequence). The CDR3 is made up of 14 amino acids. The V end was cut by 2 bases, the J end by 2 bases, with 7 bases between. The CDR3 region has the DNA TGTGCCAGCAGTTTAGGGGTAGCCTACAATGAGCAGTTCTTC. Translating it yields CASSLGVAYNEQFF.

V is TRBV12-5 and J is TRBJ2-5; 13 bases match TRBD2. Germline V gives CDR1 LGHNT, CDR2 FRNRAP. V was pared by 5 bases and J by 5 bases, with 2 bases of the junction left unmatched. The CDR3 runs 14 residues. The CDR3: CASGTSGRAETQYF. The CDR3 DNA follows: TGTGCTAGTGGTACTAGCGGGAGGGCGGAGACCCAGTACTTC.

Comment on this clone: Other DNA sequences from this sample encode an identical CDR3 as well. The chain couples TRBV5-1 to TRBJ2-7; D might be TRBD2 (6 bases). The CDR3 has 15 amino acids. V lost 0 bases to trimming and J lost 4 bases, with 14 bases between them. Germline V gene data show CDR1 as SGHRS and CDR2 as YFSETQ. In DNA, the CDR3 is TGCGCCAGCAGCTTGGCCACGGGAGTGGTGTACGAGCAGTACTTC. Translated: CASSLATGVVYEQYF.

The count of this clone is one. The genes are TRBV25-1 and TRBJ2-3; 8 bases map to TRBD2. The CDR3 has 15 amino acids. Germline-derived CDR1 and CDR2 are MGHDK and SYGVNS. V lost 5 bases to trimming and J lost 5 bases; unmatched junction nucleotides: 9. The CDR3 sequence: CASSPRGGYVDTQYF. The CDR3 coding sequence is TGTGCCAGCAGTCCTCGGGGGGGATACGTAGATACGCAGTATTTT.

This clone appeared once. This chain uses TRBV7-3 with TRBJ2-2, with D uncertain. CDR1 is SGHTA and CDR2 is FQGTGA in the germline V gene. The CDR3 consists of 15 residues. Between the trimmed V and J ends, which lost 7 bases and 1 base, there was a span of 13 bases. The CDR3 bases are TGTGCCAGCACCACGGACCCCGGGAACACCGGGGAGCTGTTTTTT. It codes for CASTTDPGNTGELFF.

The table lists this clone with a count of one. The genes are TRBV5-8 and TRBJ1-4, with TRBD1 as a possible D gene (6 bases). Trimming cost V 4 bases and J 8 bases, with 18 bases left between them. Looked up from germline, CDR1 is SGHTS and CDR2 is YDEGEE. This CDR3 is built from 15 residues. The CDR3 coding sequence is TGTGCCAGCAGCCACCGTGCGGGGGCGCGGGAAAAACTGTTTTTT. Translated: CASSHRAGAREKLFF.

The CDR3 sequence: CASSRQAGVNNEQFF. Written as DNA, the CDR3 is TGTGCCAGCAGCCGACAGGCCGGGGTCAACAATGAGCAGTTCTTC. V usage is TRBV7-9 and J usage is TRBJ2-1; a possible D gene is TRBD1 (6 bases). Trimming took 5 bases from V and 5 from J, leaving 16 bases between them. CDR3 length: 15 amino acids. Germline V gene sequence: CDR1 SEHNR, CDR2 FQNEAQ (reference sequence).

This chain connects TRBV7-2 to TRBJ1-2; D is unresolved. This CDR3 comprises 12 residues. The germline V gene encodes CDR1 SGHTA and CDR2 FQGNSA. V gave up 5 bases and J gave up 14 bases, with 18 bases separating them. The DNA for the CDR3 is TGTGCCAGCAGCCAATCGACGGCGGCTAAGACCTTC. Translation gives CASSQSTAAKTF. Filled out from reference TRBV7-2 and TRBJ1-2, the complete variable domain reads GAGVSQSPSNKVTEKGKDVELRCDPISGHTALYWYRQSLGQGLEFLIYFQGNSAPDKSGLPSDRFSAERTGGSVSTLTIQRTQQEDSAVYLCASSQSTAAKTFGSGTRLTVV.

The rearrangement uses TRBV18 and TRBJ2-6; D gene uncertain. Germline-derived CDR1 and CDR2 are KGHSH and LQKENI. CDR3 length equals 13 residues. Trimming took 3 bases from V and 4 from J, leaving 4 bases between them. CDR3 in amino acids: CASSPWGANVLTF. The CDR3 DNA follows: TGTGCCAGCTCACCTTGGGGGGCCAACGTCCTGACTTTC.

In DNA form, the CDR3 reads TGTGCCAGCAATGGACAGGGGCATCAGCCCCAGCATTTT. This encodes CASNGQGHQPQHF. This sequence joins TRBV2 and TRBJ1-5, with 9 bases aligning to TRBD1. Germline values: CDR1 SNHLY, CDR2 FYNNEI. The CDR3 is 13 residues long. Trimming cost V 7 bases and J 5 bases; bases outside gene matches: 3.

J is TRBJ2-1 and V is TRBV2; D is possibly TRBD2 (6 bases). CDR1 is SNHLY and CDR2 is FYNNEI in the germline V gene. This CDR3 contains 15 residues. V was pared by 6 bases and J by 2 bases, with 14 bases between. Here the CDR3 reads CASRGWRGAYNEQFF. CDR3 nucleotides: TGTGCCAGCAGGGGCTGGCGGGGAGCCTACAATGAGCAGTTCTTC.

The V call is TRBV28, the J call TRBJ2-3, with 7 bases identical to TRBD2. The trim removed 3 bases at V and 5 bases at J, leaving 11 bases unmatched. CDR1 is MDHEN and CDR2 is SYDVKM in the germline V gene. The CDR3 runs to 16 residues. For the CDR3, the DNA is TGTGCCAGCAGTTTCCCGGGACTACCTCAGGGAGATACGCAGTATTTT. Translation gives CASSFPGLPQGDTQYF.

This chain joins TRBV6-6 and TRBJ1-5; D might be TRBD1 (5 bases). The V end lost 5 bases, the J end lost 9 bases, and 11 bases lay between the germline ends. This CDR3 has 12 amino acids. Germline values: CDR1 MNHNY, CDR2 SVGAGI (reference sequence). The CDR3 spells CASSGDGWPQHF. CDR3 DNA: TGTGCCAGCAGTGGGGACGGCTGGCCCCAGCATTTT.

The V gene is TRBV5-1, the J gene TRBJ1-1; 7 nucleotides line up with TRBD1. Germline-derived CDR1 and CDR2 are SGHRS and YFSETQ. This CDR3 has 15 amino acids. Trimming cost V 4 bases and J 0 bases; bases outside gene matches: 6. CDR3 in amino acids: CASSQTGTMNTEAFF. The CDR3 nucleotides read TGCGCCAGCAGCCAGACAGGGACCATGAACACTGAAGCTTTCTTT. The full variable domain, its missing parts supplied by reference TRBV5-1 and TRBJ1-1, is KAGVTQTPRYLIKTRGQQVTLSCSPISGHRSVSWYQQTPGQGLQFLFEYFSETQRNKGNFPGRFSGRQFSNSRSEMNVSTLELGDSALYLCASSQTGTMNTEAFFGQGTRLTVV.

The CDR3 region has the DNA TGTGCCAGTAGTATTCAGGGTGTGAACACTGAAGCTTTCTTT. Translation gives CASSIQGVNTEAFF. The chain combines TRBV19 with TRBJ1-1, with D tentatively TRBD1 (5 bases). CDR1 is LNHDA and CDR2 is SQIVND in the germline V gene (reference sequence). V lost 3 bases and J 0 bases, leaving 8 bases between the germline ends. The CDR3 extends over 14 amino acids.

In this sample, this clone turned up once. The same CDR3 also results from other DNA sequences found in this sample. CDR3 sequence: CASSFSSGTDTQYF. CDR3 in DNA: TGTGCCAGCAGTTTTTCAAGCGGAACAGATACGCAGTATTTT. The V gene is TRBV28, the J gene TRBJ2-3; weak D call: TRBD2 (5 bases). The germline V gene encodes CDR1 MDHEN and CDR2 SYDVKM. The CDR3 consists of 14 residues. V lost 3 bases to trimming and J lost 3 bases, with 10 bases between them. Using reference TRBV28 and TRBJ2-3 for the parts outside the CDR3, the full variable domain is DVKVTQSSRYLVKRTGEKVFLECVQDMDHENMFWYRQDPGLGLRLIYFSYDVKMKEKGDIPEGYSVSREKKERFSLILESASTNQTSMYLCASSFSSGTDTQYFGPGTRLTVL.

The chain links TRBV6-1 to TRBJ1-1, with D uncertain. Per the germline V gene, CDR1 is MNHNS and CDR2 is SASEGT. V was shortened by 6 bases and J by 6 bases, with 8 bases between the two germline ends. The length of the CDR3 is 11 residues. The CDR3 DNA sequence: TGTGCCAGCAGAGGTCGGCCTGAAGCTTTCTTT. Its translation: CASRGRPEAFF.

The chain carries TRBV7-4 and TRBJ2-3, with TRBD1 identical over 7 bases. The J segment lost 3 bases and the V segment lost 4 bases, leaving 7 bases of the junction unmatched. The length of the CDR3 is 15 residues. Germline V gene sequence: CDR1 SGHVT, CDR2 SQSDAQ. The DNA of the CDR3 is TGTGCCAGCAGCTCAGGTGAGGGGGCAACAGATACGCAGTATTTT. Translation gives CASSSGEGATDTQYF.